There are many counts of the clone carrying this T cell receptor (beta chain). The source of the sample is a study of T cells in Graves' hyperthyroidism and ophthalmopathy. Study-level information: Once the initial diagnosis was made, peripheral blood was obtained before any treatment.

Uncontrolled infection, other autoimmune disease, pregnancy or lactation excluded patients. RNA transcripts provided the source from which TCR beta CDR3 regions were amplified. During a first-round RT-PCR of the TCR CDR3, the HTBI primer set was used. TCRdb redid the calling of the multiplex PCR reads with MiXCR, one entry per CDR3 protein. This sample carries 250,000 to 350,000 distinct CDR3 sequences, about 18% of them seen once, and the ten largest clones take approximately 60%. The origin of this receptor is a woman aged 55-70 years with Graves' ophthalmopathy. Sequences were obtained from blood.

CDR3 sequence reads: CASSLGGRAQYF. The CDR3 region has the DNA TGTGCCAGCAGCTTAGGGGGGAGGGCGCAGTATTTT. The chain joins TRBV7-2 to TRBJ2-3; TRBD2 matches at 7 bases. With V trimmed by 1 base and J by 10 bases, 2 bases remained unmatched. From germline, CDR1 is SGHTA and CDR2 FQGNSA. The CDR3 has 12 amino acids. Using reference TRBV7-2 and TRBJ2-3 for the parts outside the CDR3, the full variable domain is GAGVSQSPSNKVTEKGKDVELRCDPISGHTALYWYRQSLGQGLEFLIYFQGNSAPDKSGLPSDRFSAERTGGSVSTLTIQRTQQEDSAVYLCASSLGGRAQYFGPGTRLTVL.